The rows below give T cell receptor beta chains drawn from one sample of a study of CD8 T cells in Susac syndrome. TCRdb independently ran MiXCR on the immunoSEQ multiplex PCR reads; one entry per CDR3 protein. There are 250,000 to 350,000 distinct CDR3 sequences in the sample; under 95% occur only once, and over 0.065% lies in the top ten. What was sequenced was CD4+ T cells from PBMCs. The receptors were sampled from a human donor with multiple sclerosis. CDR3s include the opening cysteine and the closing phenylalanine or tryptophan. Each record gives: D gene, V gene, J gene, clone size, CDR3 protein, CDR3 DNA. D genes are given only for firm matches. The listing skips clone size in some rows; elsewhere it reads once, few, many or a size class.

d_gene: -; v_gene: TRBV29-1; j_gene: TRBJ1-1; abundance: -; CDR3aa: CSVSGGSTEAFF; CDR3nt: TGCAGCGTTTCCGGGGGGAGCACTGAAGCTTTCTTT
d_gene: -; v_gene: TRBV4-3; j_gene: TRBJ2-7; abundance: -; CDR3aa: CASSQDRGLFSYEQYF; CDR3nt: TGCGCCAGCAGCCAAGACAGGGGCCTTTTCTCCTACGAGCAGTACTTC
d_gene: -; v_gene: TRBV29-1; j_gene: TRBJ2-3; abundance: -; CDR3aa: CSVGRLVDTQYF; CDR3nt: TGCAGCGTGGGAAGACTAGTTGATACGCAGTATTTT
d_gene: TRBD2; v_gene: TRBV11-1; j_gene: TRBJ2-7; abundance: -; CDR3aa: CASSLLTSGSYEQYF; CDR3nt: TGTGCCAGCAGCTTGTTGACTAGCGGGAGCTACGAGCAGTACTTC
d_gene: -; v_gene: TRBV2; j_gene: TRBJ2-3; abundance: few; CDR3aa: CASSGGGTDTQYF; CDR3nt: TGTGCCAGCTCCGGCGGGGGCACAGATACGCAGTATTTT
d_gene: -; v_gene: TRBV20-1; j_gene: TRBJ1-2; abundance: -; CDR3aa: CSARVESGYGYTF; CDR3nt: TGCAGTGCTAGGGTCGAGTCGGGGTATGGCTACACCTTC
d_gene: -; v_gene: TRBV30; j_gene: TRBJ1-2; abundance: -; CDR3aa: CAWTDHPYGYTF; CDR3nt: TGTGCCTGGACCGACCATCCCTATGGCTACACCTTC
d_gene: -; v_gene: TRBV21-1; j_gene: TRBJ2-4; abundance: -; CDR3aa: CASSRELAKNIQYF; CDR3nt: TGTGCCAGCAGCAGGGAACTAGCCAAAAACATTCAGTACTTC
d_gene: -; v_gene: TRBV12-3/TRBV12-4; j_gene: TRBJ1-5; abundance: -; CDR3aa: CASSLSSGDQPQHF; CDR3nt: TGTGCCAGCAGTTTAAGTTCGGGGGATCAGCCCCAGCATTTT
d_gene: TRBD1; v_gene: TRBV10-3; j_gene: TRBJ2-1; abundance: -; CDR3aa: CAISEGTGSHEQFF; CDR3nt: TGTGCCATCAGTGAGGGGACAGGTTCCCATGAGCAGTTCTTC
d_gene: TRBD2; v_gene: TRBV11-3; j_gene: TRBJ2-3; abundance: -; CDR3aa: CASSPGLAGVSDTQYF; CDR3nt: TGTGCCAGCAGCCCCGGACTAGCGGGAGTGTCAGATACGCAGTATTTT
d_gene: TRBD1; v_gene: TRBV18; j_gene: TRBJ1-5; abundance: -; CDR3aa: CASSPGTGVNQPQHF; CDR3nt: TGTGCCAGCTCACCCGGGACAGGGGTAAACCAGCCCCAGCATTTT
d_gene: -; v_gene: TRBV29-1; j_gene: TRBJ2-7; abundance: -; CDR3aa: CSVVGAGSTGYEQYF; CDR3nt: TGCAGCGTTGTAGGGGCAGGGTCCACCGGGTACGAGCAGTACTTC
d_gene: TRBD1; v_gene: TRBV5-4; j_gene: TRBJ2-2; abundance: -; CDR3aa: CASSLARGPNTGELFF; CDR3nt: TGTGCCAGCAGCTTGGCCAGGGGGCCGAACACCGGGGAGCTGTTTTTT
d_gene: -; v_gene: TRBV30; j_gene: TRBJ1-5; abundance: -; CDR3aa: CAWSDRGLGNQPQHF; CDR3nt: TGTGCCTGGAGCGACCGGGGCCTTGGCAATCAGCCCCAGCATTTT
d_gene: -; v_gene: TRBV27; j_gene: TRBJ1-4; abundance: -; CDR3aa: CASSLFGDGGKLFF; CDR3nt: TGTGCCAGCAGTTTATTCGGGGATGGGGGAAAACTGTTTTTT
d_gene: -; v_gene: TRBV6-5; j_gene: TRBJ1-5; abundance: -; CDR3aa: CASSPFRDQPQHF; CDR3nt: TGTGCCAGCAGCCCTTTCAGGGATCAGCCCCAGCATTTT
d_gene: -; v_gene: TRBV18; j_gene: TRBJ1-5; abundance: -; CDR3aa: CASSPRVNQPQHF; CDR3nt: TGTGCCAGCTCACCGAGGGTGAATCAGCCCCAGCATTTT